This T cell receptor beta chain was documented in a study of CD8 T cells in ankylosing spondylitis. Study outcomes and limitations: Seemingly characteristic of ankylosing spondylitis blood was a TCR beta motif consisting of several highly homologous variants. Existing reports had already noted some motif variants in reactive arthritis synovial fluid and blood. As reported, disease-linked clones showed significant enrichment in matched ankylosing spondylitis synovial fluid.

On this clonotype: Its cognate antigen is unknown.

The ends were cut back, 7 bases at V and 7 bases at J, with 14 bases in the middle. Germline V gene lookup returns CDR1 SGHRS and CDR2 YFSETQ. The CDR3 extends over 12 amino acids. Molecular-barcoded quantitative 5'-RACE produced these TCR beta libraries. TCRdb reanalysed the 5' RACE reads using MiXCR and keeps one entry per CDR3 protein. The repertoire consists of 200,000 to 250,000 distinct CDR3 sequences, with about 10% occurring once and the leading ten covering 2.5% to 3%. This chain joins TRBV5-1 and TRBJ1-1, with D possibly matching TRBD1 (5 bases). The sequenced sample consisted of blood, either unsorted or a sorted T cell fraction (not recorded which). The origin of this receptor is a male donor with ankylosing spondylitis or in good health (not recorded which). CDR3 in amino acids: CASGFDSREAFF. CDR3 sequence (DNA): TGCGCCAGCGGGTTTGACAGCCGTGAAGCTTTCTTT.